The 8 T cell receptor beta chains in this list originate from one sample, sequenced in a study of blood T cell repertoires in COVID-19. The assay was immunoSEQ multiplex PCR, and TCRdb's table has in-frame clones only and misses some. This sample has about 110,000 clones, with 65% to 85% found just once. The sequenced material came from peripheral blood. Receptor source: a woman aged 70 to 79 with acute or convalescent COVID-19.

The genes are TRBV5-1 and TRBJ1-2, with D perhaps matching TRBD1 (5 bases). The CDR3 consists of 12 residues. The germline gives CDR1 SGHRS, CDR2 YFSETQ. Trimming removed 5 bases at V and 4 bases at J, with 9 bases between. Here the CDR3 reads CASSYDSYGYTF. CDR3 nucleotide sequence: TGCGCCAGCAGTTATGACAGCTATGGCTACACCTTC.

This clone was found a few times. The CDR3 sequence is CASKETGLDMNTEAFF. The CDR3 DNA follows: TGTGCCAGCAAGGAAACGGGGTTAGACATGAACACTGAAGCTTTCTTT. This chain uses TRBV2 with TRBJ1-1; unclear D gene. Germline values: CDR1 SNHLY, CDR2 FYNNEI. This CDR3 is built from 16 residues. The V end was cut by 7 bases, the J end by 0 bases, with 18 bases between.

This sequence joins TRBV2 and TRBJ2-2, with 7 bases aligning to TRBD2. V shed 7 bases and J 4 bases; nucleotides not matched to a gene: 6. This CDR3 has 14 residues. Germline CDR1 is SNHLY and CDR2 is FYNNEI. The CDR3 DNA sequence: TGTGCCAGCACTATGGGACTATCCACCGGGGAGCTGTTTTTT. Translated, it gives CASTMGLSTGELFF.

The chain is built from TRBV5-6 and TRBJ2-7, with no clear D. Trimming removed 3 bases at V and 5 bases at J, with 6 bases between. Germline V lookup: CDR1 SGHDT, CDR2 YYEEEE. There are 11 residues in the CDR3. CDR3 protein: CASSSGNEQYF. CDR3 in DNA: TGTGCCAGCAGCTCAGGAAACGAGCAGTACTTC. Full variable domain (missing parts from reference TRBV5-6 and TRBJ2-7): DAGVTQSPTHLIKTRGQQVTLRCSPKSGHDTVSWYQQALGQGPQFIFQYYEEEERQRGNFPDRFSGHQFPNYSSELNVNALLLGDSALYLCASSSGNEQYFGPGTRLTVT.

The V gene is TRBV6-5, the J gene TRBJ1-6; D may be TRBD1 (5 bases). V was trimmed by 8 bases and J by 6 bases, leaving 11 bases between them. The CDR3 has 13 amino acids. Germline V gives CDR1 MNHEY, CDR2 SVGAGI. The DNA for the CDR3 is TGTGCCAGCTCAGGGTATTCTAATTCACCCCTCCACTTT. Its translation: CASSGYSNSPLHF.

The J gene is TRBJ2-1, the V gene TRBV12-5; 9 bases agree with TRBD2. In germline, CDR1 is LGHNT, CDR2 FRNRAP. The CDR3 consists of 14 residues. V trimming: 5 bases; J trimming: 5 bases; junction bases outside the gene matches: 4. CDR3 in amino acids: CASGLSGSHNEQFF. The CDR3 DNA reads as TGTGCTAGTGGTCTTAGCGGGAGCCACAATGAGCAGTTCTTC. The whole variable domain, filled in from reference TRBV12-5 and TRBJ2-1, reads DARVTQTPRHKVTEMGQEVTMRCQPILGHNTVFWYRQTMMQGLELLAYFRNRAPLDDSGMPKDRFSAEMPDATLATLKIQPSEPRDSAVYFCASGLSGSHNEQFFGPGTRLTVL.

This chain connects TRBV9 to TRBJ2-5; 9 bases are shared with TRBD2. The CDR3 spans 14 residues. The J segment lost 5 bases and the V segment lost 0 bases, leaving 2 bases of the junction unmatched. Germline V gene data show CDR1 as SGDLS and CDR2 as YYNGEE. In DNA form, the CDR3 reads TGTGCCAGCAGCGTAGTTAGCGGGGGTGAGACCCAGTACTTC. Residues: CASSVVSGGETQYF.

Of note for this clone: Other DNA sequences in the same sample also yield this CDR3. The chain couples TRBV5-1 to TRBJ2-3; 9 bases match TRBD2. The ends lost 5 bases at V and 4 bases at J; junction bases unmatched: 2. CDR3 length: 13 amino acids. Germline assignment: CDR1 SGHRS and CDR2 YFSETQ. CDR3 DNA: TGCGCCAGCAGTTTAGCGGGGGCAGATACGCAGTATTTT. As protein: CASSLAGADTQYF.